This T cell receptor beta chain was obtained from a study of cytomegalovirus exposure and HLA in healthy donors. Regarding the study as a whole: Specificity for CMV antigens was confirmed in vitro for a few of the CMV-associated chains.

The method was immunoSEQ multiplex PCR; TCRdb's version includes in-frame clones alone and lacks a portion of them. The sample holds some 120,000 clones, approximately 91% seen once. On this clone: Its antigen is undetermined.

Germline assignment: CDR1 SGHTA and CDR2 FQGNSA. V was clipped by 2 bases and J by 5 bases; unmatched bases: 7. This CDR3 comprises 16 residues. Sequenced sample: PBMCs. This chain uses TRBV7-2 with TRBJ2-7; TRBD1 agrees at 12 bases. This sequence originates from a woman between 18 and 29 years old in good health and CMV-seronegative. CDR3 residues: CASSLPPGQGADEQYF. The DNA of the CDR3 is TGTGCCAGCAGCTTACCTCCGGGACAGGGGGCCGACGAGCAGTACTTC.